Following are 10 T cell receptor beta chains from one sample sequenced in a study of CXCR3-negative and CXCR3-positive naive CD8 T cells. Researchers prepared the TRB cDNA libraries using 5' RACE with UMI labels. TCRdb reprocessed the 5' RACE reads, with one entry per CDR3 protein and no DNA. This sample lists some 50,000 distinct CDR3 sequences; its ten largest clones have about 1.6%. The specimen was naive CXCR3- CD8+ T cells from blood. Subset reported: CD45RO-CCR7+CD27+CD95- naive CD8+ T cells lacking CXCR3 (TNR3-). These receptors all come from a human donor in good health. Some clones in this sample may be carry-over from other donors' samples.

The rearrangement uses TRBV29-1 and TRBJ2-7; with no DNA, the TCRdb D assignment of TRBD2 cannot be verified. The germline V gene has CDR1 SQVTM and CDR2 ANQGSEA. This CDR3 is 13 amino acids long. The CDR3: CSVESDYPYEQYF.

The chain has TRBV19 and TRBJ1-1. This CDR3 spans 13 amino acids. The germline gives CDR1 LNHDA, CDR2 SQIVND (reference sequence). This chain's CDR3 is CASSINSNTEAFF.

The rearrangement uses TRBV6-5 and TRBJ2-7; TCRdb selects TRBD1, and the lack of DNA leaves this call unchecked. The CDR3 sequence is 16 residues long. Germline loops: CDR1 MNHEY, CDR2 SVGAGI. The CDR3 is CASRPRDRERDYEQYF.

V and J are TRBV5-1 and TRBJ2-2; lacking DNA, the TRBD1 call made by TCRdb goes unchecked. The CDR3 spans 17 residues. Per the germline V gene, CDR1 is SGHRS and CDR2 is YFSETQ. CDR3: CASSRDPRVANTGELFF.

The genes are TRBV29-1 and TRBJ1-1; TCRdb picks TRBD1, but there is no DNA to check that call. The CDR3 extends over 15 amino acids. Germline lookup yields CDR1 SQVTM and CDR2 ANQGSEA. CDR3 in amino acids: CSVEWDGASFGEAFF.

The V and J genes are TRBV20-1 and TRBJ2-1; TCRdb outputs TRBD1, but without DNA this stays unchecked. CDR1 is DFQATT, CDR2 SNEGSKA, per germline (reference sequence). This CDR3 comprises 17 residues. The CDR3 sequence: CSARSRSSGSPYNEQFF.

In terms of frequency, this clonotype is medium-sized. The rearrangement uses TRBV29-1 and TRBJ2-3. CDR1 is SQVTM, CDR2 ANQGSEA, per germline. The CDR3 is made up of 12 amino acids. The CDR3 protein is CSVEDYSDTQYF.

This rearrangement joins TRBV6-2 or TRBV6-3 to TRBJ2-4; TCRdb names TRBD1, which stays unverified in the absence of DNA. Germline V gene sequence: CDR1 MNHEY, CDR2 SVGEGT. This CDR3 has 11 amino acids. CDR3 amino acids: CASRLEGVEYF.

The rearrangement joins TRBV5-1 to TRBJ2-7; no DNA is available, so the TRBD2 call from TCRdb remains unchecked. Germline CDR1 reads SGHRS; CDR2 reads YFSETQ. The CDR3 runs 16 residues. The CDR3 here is CASSLEGLAGGSEQYF.

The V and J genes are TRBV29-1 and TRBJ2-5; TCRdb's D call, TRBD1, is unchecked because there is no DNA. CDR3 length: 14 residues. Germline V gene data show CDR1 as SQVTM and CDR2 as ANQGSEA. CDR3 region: CSVETPDREETQYF.